This TCR beta chain derives from a study of blood T cell repertoires in COVID-19. The V gene's germline CDR1 is WSHSY and CDR2 SAAADI. The length of the CDR3 is 13 residues. Unmatched junction bases numbered 4, after V lost 8 bases and J lost 2 bases. Only in-frame clones appear in the TCRdb table, and some are missing; sequencing was by immunoSEQ multiplex PCR. This sample has 200,000 to 300,000 clones, with approximately 86% found just once. This receptor was identified in a human donor in a cohort sampled during active COVID-19. The sample taken for sequencing was peripheral blood. This chain joins TRBV10-2 and TRBJ2-3; 7 nucleotides line up with TRBD2. CDR3 region: CASGGTNTDTQYF. DNA of the CDR3: TGCGCCAGCGGAGGGACTAACACAGATACGCAGTATTTT.